This T cell receptor (beta chain) was identified in a study of cytomegalovirus exposure and HLA in healthy donors (dated by TCRdb to about 2017). Broadly, across the study: An earlier analysis of under 600 of the donors reported 250 to 300 Gb of sequence data and roughly 100 million unique TCR beta sequences from some 180 million T cells. Genome-wide SNP genotypes for about 65% of the 666 donors were used in a later genetic analysis, which treated that subset as a discovery cohort. An earlier analysis of roughly 600 of the donors used high-throughput TCR beta sequencing to judge whether each TCR beta V gene segment behaved as functional or pseudogenic. To predict cytomegalovirus infection status, the study combined high-throughput TCR immunosequencing, statistical association of individual TCRs with disease status, and machine learning. The aim of the study was to test whether cataloging public T cell receptors could identify signatures of past pathogen exposure. A handful of DR-DQ haplotypes were treated as single units for association and clustering because of strong linkage in the cohort. In a later analysis, previously published TCR beta repertoires from about 670 donors were re-analyzed and high-resolution HLA genotyping was added so that TCR occurrence patterns could be studied. Of the roughly 400 genotyped donors, around 81% fell in the genetic ancestry cluster associated with self-reported Caucasian donors. All discovery cohort repertoires had been generated using a single sequencing platform. Donor age, sex, ethnicity and CMV serostatus were compiled alongside the repertoire data. Typing coverage varied by locus: roughly 620-640 donors for A, B, C, DRB1 and DQB1; about 520 for DQA1; over 600 for DPA1; more than 450 for DPB1. Besides the first cohort of 666 subjects, a separate validation cohort made up of over 100 different subjects was used. About 300 gigabases of sequencing data and 91 million or so unique TCR sequences made up an early release that covered approximately 700 HLA-typed donors. On average, roughly 250,000 unique TCR beta nucleotide sequences were sequenced per donor among fewer than 500 genotyped donors of the cohort, with roughly 20% of those sequences being non-productive. The study used immunosequencing to profile the T cell repertoires of some 600 subjects and linked those repertoires to cytomegalovirus serostatus. HLA typing included class I and class II loci at four-digit resolution. Rather than using new phenotypic data, the later analysis identified candidate immune exposures from TCR beta sequences and from how often those sequences occurred across donors.

In total, approximately 700 healthy bone marrow donors made up the cohort. At the time of sampling, all cohort members were nominally healthy, though unrecorded immune exposures were likely present. The donor was CMV seropositive and was included in the group of around 300 seropositive cohort members. Every donor gave a peripheral blood sample, and the peripheral blood mononuclear cells from that sample were used for TCR beta sequencing. The Qiagen DNeasy Blood Extraction Kit was used to extract genomic DNA from the blood cell samples. This clone was recorded only once. The antigen it binds to is not known. No much larger clone is present one base from it, and per-base qualities are unavailable. The library was built by means of the immunoSEQ multiplex PCR assay. For the multiplex PCR, a mixture combining 60 forward primers for TCR Vbeta segments and 13 reverse primers for TCR Jbeta segments was used. Amplification of the CDR3 region of rearranged TCR beta genes was performed with a multiplex PCR assay on genomic DNA. On the Illumina HiSeq System, the amplified TCR beta libraries were sequenced as 87-base-pair reads. In the original analysis: Across the 700 or so repertoires, a later analysis counted around 80 million unique TCR beta chains, 8.5 million to 12 million of which were shared by at least two donors. A nearest-neighbor algorithm error-corrected the raw reads and collapsed the reads into unique sequences, merging closely related sequences to remove PCR and sequencing errors. Alignment of CDR3 sequences to IMGT reference sequences was used to assign V, D and J gene segments. Each retained sequence needed at least a six-nucleotide match to both a V gene segment and a J gene segment. A rearrangement was called productive if the CDR3 had no stop codons and remained in frame with V and J, and every other rearrangement was called non-productive. CDR3 was defined by IMGT convention, running from the second conserved V-encoded cysteine to the conserved J-encoded phenylalanine. The earlier analysis of a few hundred of the donors excluded any sequence lacking an unambiguous match to a single V gene segment. An earlier analysis of over 450 of the donors classified V segments as functional when productive rearrangements were above 56.7% and as segregating when the standard deviation between donors was above 5%. A statistical classification framework was built for diagnosing cytomegalovirus status from the catalog of TCR beta chain sequences. V and J gene assignment, in a later analysis, came from comparing TCR nucleotide sequences with IMGT/GENE-DB human TR gene sequences. The TCRdist pipeline was used in a later analysis to assign CDR3 sequences and most-parsimonious VDJ recombination scenarios. In a later analysis, each TCR beta chain was defined by its CDR3 amino acid sequence together with its V-gene family, and reads without a unique V-gene family were excluded. A later analysis removed several hundred highly shared, low-generation-probability nucleotide sequences to deal with suspected cross-contamination and a sequencing artifact. For each public chain, a later analysis derived a clonal expansion index from normalized ranks of inferred template counts within each repertoire. Generation probabilities in a later analysis came from a VDJ recombination model fitted to out-of-frame rearrangements, and those results were checked against IGoR. In a later analysis, TCR-TCR, TCR-HLA and TCR-CMV co-occurrence was scored with hypergeometric tests, and a repertoire-size bias correction was applied to TCR pairs. To estimate false discovery rates, a later analysis permuted the HLA or CMV assignments 20 times. In a later analysis, co-occurring TCRs were grouped with DBSCAN, and TCRdist sequence similarity was added when clustering was performed within HLA-allele-positive subsets. Co-occurrence clustering excluded repertoires with fewer than 30,000 or more than 120,000 public chains, plus five with anomalous nucleotide sharing. This is the immuneACCESS table as TCRdb keeps it, with only in-frame sequences that have V and J called. A part of the clones is gone; compared with another copy, unresolved V genes explain less than half, and the rest is unexplained. For V, J and clone size, that table is used; D and trimming come from the DNA. The sample records some 200,000 clones, about two thirds of which are singletons. Of the sample, about 2.8% falls within the top ten clones.

Findings and caveats that apply to the study as a whole: In the study, approximately 150 TCR beta chains were listed as associated with cytomegalovirus. When HLA alleles, especially DR and DQ, strongly co-occurred, TCR associations were difficult to assign to individual alleles. While some public TCRs were present in many individuals, most TCR sequences turned up only very rarely across donors. Because HLA typing was missing for some donors at each locus, association tests included only the typed subset. Some IMGT-functional V segments, including TRBV6-2 and TRBV6-3, could not be distinguished by the 87-base-pair reads and were therefore excluded. Correlated functional status among segregating V segments might reflect linkage disequilibrium, but an unknown experimental factor could not be ruled out. Because counts were too low, 15 to 20 rarely observed V segments, including chromosome 9 orphons, were left out of the earlier analysis of a few hundred of the donors. A later genetic analysis associated a missense DCLRE1C variant with V-gene and J-gene trimming of TCR beta chains, and an independent cohort replicated the association. CMV serostatus was the only immune exposure information available for the cohort. A later analysis associated about 16,000 TCR beta sequences with specific HLA alleles at a false discovery rate of 0.05. A few of the identified cytomegalovirus-associated TCR beta chains were confirmed in vitro to be specific for cytomegalovirus antigens. A later analysis found that most CMV-associated TCR beta chains appeared HLA-restricted, with HLA associations seemingly driven largely by CMV exposure. In an earlier analysis of some 500 of the donors, most TCR beta V segments appeared in productive rearrangements about 90% or about 30% of the time, broadly matching IMGT annotations. The classifier was reported to diagnose cytomegalovirus status with high specificity and sensitivity in both the original and validation cohorts. It was suggested by the authors that the approach could potentially be generalized to other disease states and immunological phenotypes. Several of the top co-occurrence clusters appeared to be linked to parvovirus B19, influenza, CMV and Epstein-Barr virus, according to a later analysis. In a later analysis, TCR association rates were found to vary across HLA loci, with the most associated TCRs seen for DRB1 alleles and the fewest for HLA-C alleles. In this cohort, only TCR beta chains were sequenced, and detectable features were limited by the absence of alpha or paired-chain data. A further reported finding was that TCR beta sequences accurately predicted the HLA-A and HLA-B alleles for most subjects in the first cohort. Sequencing depth was assumed to be roughly uniform across donors in the presence/absence analyses, though that assumption may not hold. A group of highly shared sequence variants was considered likely to be a technical artifact of the sequencing pipeline. In a later genetic analysis, fewer N-insertions in productive TCRs were reported among donors in an Asian-associated ancestry cluster than the 666-donor mean. A later analysis found that HLA-associated TCR beta chains were more clonally expanded and had lower generation probabilities than equally common non-associated chains.

From its cysteine to its phenylalanine, the CDR3 spans 13 amino acids. Just the 39-base CDR3 DNA is kept, in frame starting at base 1. CDR1 is given as SQVTM and CDR2 as ANQGSEA, both from the germline V gene. V is trimmed back by 7 bases and J by 7 bases, and the junction contains 5 bases that no gene match accounts for. This receptor was identified in a man aged 35-49 years in good health and CMV-seropositive. The sequence is built from TRBV29-1 and TRBJ1-6, with 9 bases matching TRBD1. The material sequenced was PBMCs. The DNA sequence reads TGCAGCGGGTCGACAGGGGGGAATTCACCCCTCCACTTT. Its translation is CSGSTGGNSPLHF.